Included here is one T cell receptor beta chain sequence, with context. Its antigen remains unknown. These data originate in a study of T-cell reconstitution after alpha-beta-depleted transplantation in children. Overall study findings and caveats: After one year, T-cell counts and TCRbeta diversity mostly came from new T cells. Surviving thymic progenitors and recipient T cells were the source of high TCRbeta diversity at day 60 in some patients. Alpha-beta T cells about two months after transplant reportedly derived from several hundred expanded graft clones.

With 5 bases clipped from V and 2 bases from J, the junction kept 11 bases outside the gene matches. The CDR3 extends over 16 amino acids. CDR1 and CDR2 (germline): SGHRS, YFSETQ. Preparation of the TCRbeta library used unique molecular identifiers. TCRdb passed the PCR reads through MiXCR, listing each CDR3 protein once. Of nearly 350,000 distinct CDR3 sequences listed, about 17% are singletons. The sequenced sample was PBMCs, mostly from graft donor cells, obtained 360 days after TCRalphabeta/CD19-depleted stem cell transplant. V is TRBV5-1 and J is TRBJ2-7; TRBD1 agrees at 9 bases. The sequence was collected from a male patient aged 2-15 years who had a stem cell transplant for acute lymphoblastic leukemia, so the T cells may come from the graft donor. The CDR3 is CASRYSDRGLAYEQYF. The CDR3, as DNA: TGCGCCAGCAGGTATTCGGACAGGGGACTGGCCTACGAGCAGTACTTC.